One sample yielded the 3 T cell receptor beta chains listed below, sequenced in a study of cytomegalovirus exposure and HLA in healthy donors. In the PCR, 60 Vbeta and 13 Jbeta primers were used. Some clones are missing from TCRdb's copy, which holds only in-frame ones; the method was immunoSEQ multiplex PCR. This table holds some 150,000 clones, 55% to 65% found once. Sequencing was done on a sample of PBMCs. All receptors derive from a man aged 35 to 55 in good health and CMV-seronegative.

This clone appeared a single time. The chain uses TRBV2 and TRBJ1-5, with D unresolved. The CDR3 covers 15 residues. The ends were cut back, 7 bases at V and 2 bases at J, with 15 bases in the middle. CDR1 is SNHLY, CDR2 FYNNEI, per germline. This chain's CDR3 is CASNLGEGGNQPQHF. The CDR3 region has the DNA TGTGCCAGCAACTTAGGAGAAGGTGGCAATCAGCCCCAGCATTTT.

The chain combines TRBV7-3 with TRBJ2-3, with TRBD2 matching over 7 bases. J lost 1 base, V lost 0 bases, and 1 base had no gene match. This CDR3 is built from 15 residues. Germline assignment: CDR1 SGHTA and CDR2 FQGTGA. DNA of the CDR3: TGTGCCAGCAGCTTAACGCTAGCGGGCACAGATACGCAGTATTTT. Amino acid sequence: CASSLTLAGTDTQYF. The full variable domain, in which reference TRBV7-3 and TRBJ2-3 provide the parts outside the CDR3, is GAGVSQTPSNKVTEKGKYVELRCDPISGHTALYWYRQSLGQGPEFLIYFQGTGAADDSGLPNDRFFAVRPEGSVSTLKIQRTERGDSAVYLCASSLTLAGTDTQYFGPGTRLTVL.

This chain links TRBV7-6 with TRBJ2-7; 10 bases line up with TRBD1. The germline V gene encodes CDR1 SGHVS and CDR2 FNYEAQ. Trimming at V came to 4 bases and at J to 7 bases, leaving 4 bases not matched to a gene. This CDR3 comprises 13 residues. This CDR3 reads CASSSDRGREQYF. In DNA, the CDR3 is TGTGCCAGCAGCTCCGACAGGGGGCGTGAGCAGTACTTC.